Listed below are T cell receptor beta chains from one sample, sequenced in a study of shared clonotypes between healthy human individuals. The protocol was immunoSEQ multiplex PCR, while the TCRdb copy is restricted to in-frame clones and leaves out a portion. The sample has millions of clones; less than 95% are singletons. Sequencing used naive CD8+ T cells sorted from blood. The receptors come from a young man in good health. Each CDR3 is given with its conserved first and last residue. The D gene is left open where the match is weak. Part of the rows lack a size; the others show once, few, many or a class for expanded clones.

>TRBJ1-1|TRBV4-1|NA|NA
TGCGCCAGCAGCCTCAGACAGAGCATGAACACTGAAGCTTTCTTT
CASSLRQSMNTEAFF
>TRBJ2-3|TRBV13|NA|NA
TGTGCCAGCAGCTTAATCTACGGCAGGGAGGCCTTGAATACGCAGTATTTT
CASSLIYGREALNTQYF
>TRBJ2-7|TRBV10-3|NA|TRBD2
TGTGCCATCAGTGAGCCTAGCGGGGACTCCTACGAGCAGTACTTC
CAISEPSGDSYEQYF
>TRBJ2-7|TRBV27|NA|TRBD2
TGTGCCAGCCGACTAGCTCAGAGTGGCGAGCAGTACTTC
CASRLAQSGEQYF
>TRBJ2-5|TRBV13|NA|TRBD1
TGTGCCAGCAGCCCTGGGGACAGCCAAGAGACCCAGTACTTC
CASSPGDSQETQYF
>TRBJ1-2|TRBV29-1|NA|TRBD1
TGCAGCGTTGGGGGACAGATTAACTATGGCTACACCTTC
CSVGGQINYGYTF
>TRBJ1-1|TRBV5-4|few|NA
TGTGCCAGCCGATCCAACGTCGACACTGAAGCTTTCTTT
CASRSNVDTEAFF
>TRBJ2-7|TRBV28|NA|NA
TGTGCCAGCAGGACGACAGGTCTAGGGCCCTACGAGCAGTACTTC
CASRTTGLGPYEQYF
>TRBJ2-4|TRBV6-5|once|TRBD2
TGTGCCAGCAGTTACCGGGAGGGCAAAAACATTCAGTACTTC
CASSYREGKNIQYF
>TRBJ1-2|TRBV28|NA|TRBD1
TGTGCCAGCAGCCACAATCCGGGACAGTGGCGCTATGGCTACACCTTC
CASSHNPGQWRYGYTF
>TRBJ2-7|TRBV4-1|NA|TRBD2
TGCGCCAGCAGCCCTCTAACGGGAGGGCTAATAGAGCAGTACTTC
CASSPLTGGLIEQYF
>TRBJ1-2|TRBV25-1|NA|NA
TGTGCCAGCAGTGATCTCGACGGATACTATGGCTACACCTTC
CASSDLDGYYGYTF
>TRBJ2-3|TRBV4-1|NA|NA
TGCGCCAGCAGCCAAGAAGCAGGGGGGAGCACAGATACGCAGTATTTT
CASSQEAGGSTDTQYF
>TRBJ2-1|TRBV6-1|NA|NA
TGTGCCAGCAGTGACTGGGGCAGTTTAAACGATGAGCAGTTCTTC
CASSDWGSLNDEQFF
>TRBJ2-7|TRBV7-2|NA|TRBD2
TGTGCCAGCAGCTTAGAGCGGGAGTTCTCCTACGAGCAGTACTTC
CASSLEREFSYEQYF
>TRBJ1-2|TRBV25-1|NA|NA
TGTGCCAGCAGTGAAAACAGCCCCTTCTATGGCTACACCTTC
CASSENSPFYGYTF
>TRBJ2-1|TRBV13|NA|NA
TGTGCCAGCAGCCCGGGGCTGGATGAGCAGTTCTTC
CASSPGLDEQFF
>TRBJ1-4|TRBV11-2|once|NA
TGTGCCAGCAGCTTAACCGCACGGCAGGGGAATGAAAAACTGTTTTTT
CASSLTARQGNEKLFF
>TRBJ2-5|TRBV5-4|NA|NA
TGTGCCAGCAGCCCAGCCCTGGGACTTGAACAAGAGACCCAGTACTTC
CASSPALGLEQETQYF
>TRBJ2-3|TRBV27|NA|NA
TGTGCCAGCAGCGGATTAGCGGCATTAGATACGCAGTATTTT
CASSGLAALDTQYF